This TCR beta chain was observed in a study of T cells in Graves' hyperthyroidism and ophthalmopathy. Amplification targeted TCR beta CDR3 regions from RNA transcripts. The primer set for the first-round RT-PCR of the TCR CDR3 was HTBI. MiXCR was run by TCRdb on the multiplex PCR reads, yielding one entry per CDR3 protein. Here the sample spans a few hundred thousand distinct CDR3 sequences, approximately 16% being singletons. This CDR3 comprises 17 residues. Trimming at V came to 5 bases and at J to 4 bases, leaving 8 bases not matched to a gene. Germline loops: CDR1 LNHDA, CDR2 SQIVND (reference sequence). This sample holds PBMCs from about 9.3 ml fresh peripheral blood.

Sequenced sample: blood. This chain joins TRBV19 and TRBJ2-1; 13 bases line up with TRBD2. The receptor was isolated from a woman aged 40 to 50 with Graves' ophthalmopathy. CDR3 bases: TGTGCCAGTAGTCTCCAACCGGGACTAGCGGGATACAATGAGCAGTTCTTC. This encodes CASSLQPGLAGYNEQFF.